The sample holds many counts of the clone carrying this T cell receptor beta chain. This entry is derived from a study of T-cell reconstitution after alpha-beta-depleted transplantation in children. Preparing the TCRbeta library involved the use of unique molecular identifiers. TCRdb re-analysed the PCR reads in MiXCR, keeping a single row per CDR3 protein. The sample consists of 70,000 to 95,000 distinct CDR3 sequences, 12% of them appearing once. The TCR comes from a human donor who donated a stem cell graft to a child with inherited bone marrow failure. This specimen was PBMCs from the stem cell graft donor, taken from the stem cell graft.

This CDR3 is CASSSTQGTGELFF. CDR3 nucleotide sequence: TGCGCCAGCAGCTCAACACAGGGGACCGGGGAGCTGTTTTTT. V usage is TRBV5-1 and J usage is TRBJ2-2; 7 positions agree with TRBD1. Trimming removed 3 bases from V and 5 bases from J; junction bases left unmatched: 4. The CDR3 is made up of 14 amino acids. In germline, CDR1 is SGHRS, CDR2 YFSETQ.